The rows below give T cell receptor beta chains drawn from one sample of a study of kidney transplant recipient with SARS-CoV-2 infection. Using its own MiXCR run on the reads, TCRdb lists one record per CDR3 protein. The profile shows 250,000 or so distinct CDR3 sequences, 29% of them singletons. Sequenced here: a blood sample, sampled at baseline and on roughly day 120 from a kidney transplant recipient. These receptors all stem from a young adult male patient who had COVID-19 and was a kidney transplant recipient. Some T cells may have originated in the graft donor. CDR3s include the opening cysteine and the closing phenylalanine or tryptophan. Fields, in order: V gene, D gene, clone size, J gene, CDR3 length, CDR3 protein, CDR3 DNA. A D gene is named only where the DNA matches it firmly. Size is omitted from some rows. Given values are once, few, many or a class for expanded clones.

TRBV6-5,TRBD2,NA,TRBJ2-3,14,CASRTGGERDTQYF,TGTGCCAGCCGGACGGGAGGGGAGAGAGATACGCAGTATTTT
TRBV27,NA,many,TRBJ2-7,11,CASRDSYEQYF,TGTGCCAGCAGGGACTCCTACGAGCAGTACTTC
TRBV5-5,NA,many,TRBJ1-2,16,CASERYVSRKTYGYTF,TGTGCCAGCGAAAGATATGTCTCGCGAAAGACCTATGGCTACACCTTC
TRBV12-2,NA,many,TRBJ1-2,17,CASRPPETPRKTYGYTF,TGTGCAAGTCGCCCACCGGAGACTCCACGAAAGACCTATGGCTACACCTTC
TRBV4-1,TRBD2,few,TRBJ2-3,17,CASSPGGAGGPRDTQYF,TGCGCCAGCAGCCCGGGCGGTGCGGGAGGCCCCAGGGATACGCAGTATTTT
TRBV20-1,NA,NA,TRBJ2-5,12,CSAHLGIETQYF,TGCAGTGCCCACCTGGGGATAGAGACCCAGTACTTC
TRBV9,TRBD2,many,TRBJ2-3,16,CASSVARSGRADTQYF,TGTGCCAGCAGCGTAGCTCGCAGCGGGAGGGCAGATACGCAGTATTTT
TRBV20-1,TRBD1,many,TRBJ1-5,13,CSAKRQGRQPQHF,TGCAGTGCTAAGCGACAGGGTCGGCAGCCCCAGCATTTT
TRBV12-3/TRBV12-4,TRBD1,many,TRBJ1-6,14,CASTGQGSNSPLHF,TGTGCCAGCACCGGACAGGGGTCGAATTCACCCCTCCACTTT
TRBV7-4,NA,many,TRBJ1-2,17,CASSNVSSARKTYGYTF,TGTGCCAGCAGCAACGTCAGTTCAGCTCGAAAGACCTATGGCTACACCTTC
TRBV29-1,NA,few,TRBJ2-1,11,CSVRDQGPQFF,TGCAGCGTGAGGGACCAGGGACCGCAGTTCTTC
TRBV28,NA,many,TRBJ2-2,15,CASTNPRGYTGELFF,TGTGCCAGCACCAACCCTCGGGGGTACACCGGGGAGCTGTTTTTT
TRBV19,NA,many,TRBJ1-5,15,CASGGRAISNQPQHF,TGTGCCAGTGGGGGGAGGGCCATTAGCAATCAGCCCCAGCATTTT
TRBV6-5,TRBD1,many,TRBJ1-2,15,CASSLQDRGLGGYTF,TGTGCCAGCAGTCTCCAGGACAGGGGATTGGGCGGCTACACCTTC
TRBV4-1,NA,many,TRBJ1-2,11,CASSPGIGYTF,TGCGCCAGCAGCCCCGGGATTGGCTACACCTTC
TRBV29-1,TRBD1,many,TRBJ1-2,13,CSVEGTGGEGYTF,TGCAGCGTTGAAGGGACAGGGGGCGAGGGCTACACCTTC
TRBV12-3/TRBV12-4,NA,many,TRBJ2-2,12,CASRRTGGELFF,TGTGCCAGCAGACGCACTGGCGGGGAGCTGTTTTTT
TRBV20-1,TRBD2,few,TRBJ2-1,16,CSARDPLSGSRDEQFF,TGCAGTGCTAGAGATCCTCTTAGCGGGTCTCGGGATGAGCAGTTCTTC
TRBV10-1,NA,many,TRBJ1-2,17,CASSRGARSRKTYGYTF,TGCGCCAGCAGTCGAGGTGCAAGATCGCGAAAGACCTATGGCTACACCTTC
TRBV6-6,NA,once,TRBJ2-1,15,CASSYGFSSYNEQFF,TGTGCCAGCAGTTACGGGTTTAGCAGCTACAATGAGCAGTTCTTC
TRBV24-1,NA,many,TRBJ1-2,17,CATSLGYSTRKTYGYTF,TGTGCCACCAGTTTGGGCTATAGTACCAGAAAGACCTATGGCTACACCTTC
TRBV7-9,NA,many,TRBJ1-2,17,CASSVVTYHGKTYGYTF,TGTGCCAGCAGCGTCGTCACATACCATGGAAAGACCTATGGCTACACCTTC
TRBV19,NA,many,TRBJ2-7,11,CASSTYYEQYF,TGTGCCAGTAGTACTTATTACGAGCAGTACTTC
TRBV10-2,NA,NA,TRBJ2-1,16,CASSELTRDPWGEQFF,TGCGCCAGCAGTGAGTTAACCCGGGACCCGTGGGGTGAGCAGTTCTTC
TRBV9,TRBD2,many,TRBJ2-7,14,CASSPSSGSYEQYF,TGTGCCAGCAGCCCATCTAGCGGTTCCTACGAGCAGTACTTC
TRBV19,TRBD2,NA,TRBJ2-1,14,CASRVSGTAYEQFF,TGTGCCAGTAGGGTTAGCGGGACTGCCTATGAGCAGTTCTTC
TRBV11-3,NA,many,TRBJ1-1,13,CASSSTRNTEAFF,TGTGCCAGCAGCTCCACTAGGAACACTGAAGCTTTCTTT
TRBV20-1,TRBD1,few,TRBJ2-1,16,CSAQVSGTGYNNEQFF,TGCAGTGCTCAAGTATCCGGGACAGGCTACAACAATGAGCAGTTCTTC
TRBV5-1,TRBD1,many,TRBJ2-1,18,CASSSGQGNFGSQDEQFF,TGCGCCAGCAGCTCGGGACAGGGTAATTTTGGTAGTCAGGATGAGCAGTTCTTC
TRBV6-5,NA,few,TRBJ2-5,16,CASSYSAGSGFETQYF,TGTGCCAGCAGTTACTCGGCAGGGTCGGGTTTCGAGACCCAGTACTTC
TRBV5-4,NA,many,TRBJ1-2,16,CASMFTVPGKTYGYTF,TGTGCCAGCATGTTCACCGTACCAGGAAAGACCTATGGCTACACCTTC
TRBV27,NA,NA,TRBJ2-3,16,CAGRPTTGPSTDTQYF,TGTGCCGGCAGACCTACTACCGGACCTAGCACAGATACGCAGTATTTT
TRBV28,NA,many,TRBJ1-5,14,CASTRDVSNQPQHF,TGTGCCAGCACCCGGGACGTTAGCAATCAGCCCCAGCATTTT
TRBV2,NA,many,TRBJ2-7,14,CASSSGTEVYEQYF,TGTGCCAGCAGTTCCGGGACTGAGGTATACGAGCAGTACTTC
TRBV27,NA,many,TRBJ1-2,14,CASSLGGDYGWYTF,TGTGCCAGCAGTTTAGGCGGGGATTATGGCTGGTACACCTTC
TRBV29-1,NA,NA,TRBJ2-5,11,CSVEGQETQYF,TGCAGCGTTGAAGGGCAGGAGACCCAGTACTTC
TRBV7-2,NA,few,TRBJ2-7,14,CASSLGFSTYEQYF,TGTGCCAGCAGCTTAGGCTTCAGCACCTACGAGCAGTACTTC
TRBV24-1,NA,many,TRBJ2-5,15,CATSDLRTSLETQYF,TGTGCCACCAGTGACCTGCGCACTAGCTTGGAGACCCAGTACTTC
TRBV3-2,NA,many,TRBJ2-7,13,CASSQYQGYEQYF,TGTGCCAGCAGCCAATATCAGGGGTACGAGCAGTACTTC
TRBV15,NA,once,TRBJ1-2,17,CATSNDERCGKTYGYNF,TGTGCCACCAGCAACGATGAAAGGTGTGGAAAGACCTATGGCTACAACTTC
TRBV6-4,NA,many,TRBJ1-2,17,CASSDESSHGKTYGYTF,TGTGCCAGCAGTGACGAATCCTCACACGGAAAGACCTATGGCTACACCTTC
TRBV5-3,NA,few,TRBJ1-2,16,CAKHQLVVRKTYGYTF,TGTGCCAAACACCAGTTAGTGGTGAGAAAGACCTATGGCTACACCTTC
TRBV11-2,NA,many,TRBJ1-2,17,CASSISVTSRKTYGYTF,TGTGCCAGCAGCATTTCGGTAACAAGCAGAAAGACCTATGGCTACACCTTC
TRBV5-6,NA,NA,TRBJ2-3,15,CASSLVRMRTDTQYF,TGTGCCAGCAGCTTGGTTAGGATGAGGACAGATACGCAGTATTTT
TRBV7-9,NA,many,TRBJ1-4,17,CASSLWTGLTTNEKLFF,TGTGCCAGCAGCTTATGGACCGGGCTTACTACTAATGAAAAACTGTTTTTT
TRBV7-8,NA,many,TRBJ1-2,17,CASSAERFTRKTYGYTF,TGTGCCAGCAGCGCCGAGCGGTTTACCCGAAAGACCTATGGCTACACCTTC
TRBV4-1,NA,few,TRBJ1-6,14,CASSIGQSSSPLHF,TGCGCCAGCAGTATAGGACAGTCGAGCTCACCCCTCCACTTT
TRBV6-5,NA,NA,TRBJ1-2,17,CASSIEVSMRKTYGYTF,TGTGCCAGCAGTATTGAAGTCTCTATGCGAAAGACCTATGGCTACACCTTC
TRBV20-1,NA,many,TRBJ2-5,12,CSANRDQETQYF,TGCAGTGCTAATAGAGACCAAGAGACCCAGTACTTC
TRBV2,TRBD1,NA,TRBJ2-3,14,CASTGGAGTDTQYF,TGTGCCAGTACAGGGGGCGCGGGCACAGATACGCAGTATTTT